The 21 T cell receptor beta chains below all came from one sample that was sequenced in a study of cytomegalovirus exposure and HLA in healthy donors. PCR involved 60 Vbeta and 13 Jbeta primers. Repertoires were generated with immunoSEQ multiplex PCR, while TCRdb's copy carries only in-frame clones and drops some. Of some 98,000 clones detected, roughly 81% appear once; the ten largest clones hold 1.4% to 1.5%. Source material: PBMCs. The receptors originated from a man aged 40-49 years in good health and CMV-seronegative.

This chain links TRBV5-1 with TRBJ1-2, with 9 bases that match TRBD1. The CDR3 totals 16 residues. Trimming at V came to 0 bases and at J to 4 bases, leaving 7 bases not matched to a gene. Germline V gene data show CDR1 as SGHRS and CDR2 as YFSETQ. The CDR3 protein is CASSLGFTDRGYGYTF. The CDR3 DNA reads as TGCGCCAGCAGCTTGGGGTTTACGGACAGGGGCTATGGCTACACCTTC.

This clone came up once. The chain employs TRBV9 and TRBJ2-5, with 13 bases matching TRBD2. This CDR3 region has 16 residues. Germline V lookup: CDR1 SGDLS, CDR2 YYNGEE. V lost 0 bases and J lost 1; bases outside the gene matches: 0. CDR3 residues: CASSVGTSGGQETQYF. The CDR3 coding sequence is TGTGCCAGCAGCGTAGGGACTAGCGGGGGCCAAGAGACCCAGTACTTC.

The rearrangement joins TRBV27 to TRBJ1-3; the D is unclear. Trimming took 3 bases from V and 0 from J, leaving 9 bases between them. Germline V gene lookup returns CDR1 MNHEY and CDR2 SMNVEV (reference sequence). CDR3 size: 15 residues. The CDR3 here is CASSLLKFSGNTIYF. CDR3 in DNA: TGTGCCAGCAGTTTGCTAAAATTCTCTGGAAACACCATATATTTT.

The chain recombines TRBV9 with TRBJ2-1; TRBD1 aligns across 7 bases. The CDR3 is made up of 14 amino acids. V lost 0 bases, J lost 10 bases, and 7 bases stayed unmatched. CDR1 is SGDLS and CDR2 is YYNGEE in the germline V gene. CDR3 DNA: TGTGCCAGCAGCGTAGACCGTGGGGACAGAGAGCAGTTCTTC. It is translated as CASSVDRGDREQFF.

This chain uses TRBV4-3 with TRBJ2-1, with D unclear. Trimming pared 0 bases from V and 6 bases from J, leaving 12 bases between. The V gene's germline CDR1 is LGHNA and CDR2 YSLEER. This CDR3 has 15 amino acids. CDR3 loop: CASSQDSPGINEQFF. CDR3 bases: TGCGCCAGCAGCCAAGACTCTCCAGGAATCAATGAGCAGTTCTTC.

In its sample, this clone was seen once. This chain joins TRBV5-6 and TRBJ2-3, with TRBD1 matching over 10 bases. This CDR3 comprises 16 residues. The V gene's germline CDR1 is SGHDT and CDR2 YYEEEE. The V and J ends lost 5 bases and 2 bases, in that order; junction bases with no gene match: 8. This CDR3 is CASSLPGQGSTDTQYF. In nucleotides, the CDR3 is TGTGCCAGCAGTTTGCCGGGACAGGGGTCCACAGATACGCAGTATTTT.

The chain is built from TRBV11-1 and TRBJ2-2, with 7 bases aligning to TRBD1. V was clipped by 5 bases and J by 0 bases; unmatched bases: 6. Germline V gives CDR1 SGHAT, CDR2 FQDESV (reference sequence). The CDR3 is made up of 16 amino acids. Written as DNA, the CDR3 is TGTGCCAGCAGCGCCCGGGACAGTTCGAACACCGGGGAGCTGTTTTTT. Protein: CASSARDSSNTGELFF.

The V call is TRBV2, the J call TRBJ2-7, with TRBD1 matching over 9 bases. Losses at the gene ends were 6 bases for V and 5 bases for J; bases not matched to a gene: 11. The CDR3 runs to 15 residues. CDR1 is SNHLY, CDR2 FYNNEI, per germline. The CDR3 sequence: CASRPTGTGINEQYF. CDR3 sequence (DNA): TGTGCCAGCAGACCCACCGGGACAGGGATTAACGAGCAGTACTTC.

DNA of the CDR3: TGTGCCACATTACCGGGACAGGGATTTGGCTACACCTTC. This translates into CATLPGQGFGYTF. The genes are TRBV2 and TRBJ1-2; TRBD1 matches at 9 bases. There are 13 residues in the CDR3. The junction had 10 bases not matched to a gene; V was cut back by 10 bases and J by 7 bases. Germline-derived CDR1 and CDR2 are SNHLY and FYNNEI.

The rearrangement joins TRBV10-3 to TRBJ2-7; 8 bases map to TRBD1. The CDR3 runs 13 residues. V lost 10 bases and J lost 3; bases outside the gene matches: 8. Germline assignment: CDR1 ENHRY and CDR2 SYGVKD. CDR3 amino acids: CANRQGPLYEQYF. DNA of the CDR3: TGTGCCAATCGACAGGGGCCTCTCTACGAGCAGTACTTC.

J is TRBJ2-7 and V is TRBV7-2; D remains ambiguous. The germline V gene has CDR1 SGHTA and CDR2 FQGNSA. Trimming stripped 4 bases from V and 2 bases from J, with 6 bases between. This CDR3 comprises 12 residues. The DNA of the CDR3 is TGTGCCAGCAGCTCCGTCCCCTACGAGCAGTACTTC. Translation: CASSSVPYEQYF.

J is TRBJ1-2 and V is TRBV6-6; D may be TRBD1 (6 bases). This CDR3 contains 13 residues. Germline V gene data show CDR1 as MNHNY and CDR2 as SVGAGI (reference sequence). Trimming removed 7 bases at V and 6 bases at J, with 15 bases between. CDR3 in amino acids: CASKETGRDGYTF. The DNA for the CDR3 is TGTGCCAGCAAAGAGACAGGACGGGATGGCTACACCTTC.

The J gene is TRBJ2-3, the V gene TRBV5-1; 10 positions agree with TRBD2. CDR1 and CDR2 from the germline V gene are SGHRS and YFSETQ. The CDR3 totals 15 residues. After removal of 3 bases from V and 0 bases from J, the junction contained 1 base not matched to a gene. CDR3 in amino acids: CASSWTSGSTDTQYF. The CDR3 bases are TGCGCCAGCAGCTGGACTAGCGGTAGCACAGATACGCAGTATTTT.

V and J are TRBV7-8 and TRBJ2-1, with unresolved D. Looked up from germline, CDR1 is SGHVS and CDR2 is FQNEAQ. The CDR3 length is 14 residues. With 5 bases removed from V and 9 bases from J, the gap between germline ends came to 17 bases. The CDR3 DNA reads as TGTGCCAGCAGCCGAAAAACAATGGGCACTGAGCAGTTCTTC. This encodes CASSRKTMGTEQFF.

This clone was seen only a few times. The chain is built from TRBV4-3 and TRBJ1-6, with D unclear. V was shortened by 0 bases and J by 8 bases, with 8 bases between the two germline ends. This CDR3 comprises 14 residues. Germline V CDR1 and CDR2: LGHNA, YSLEER. CDR3 sequence reads: CASSQDLQDSPLHF. The CDR3 nucleotides read TGCGCCAGCAGCCAAGATCTTCAGGATTCACCCCTCCACTTT.

The gene calls are TRBV5-4 and TRBJ1-6; TRBD1 matches 7 bases. The CDR3 loop spans 16 amino acids. In germline, CDR1 is SGHNT, CDR2 YYREEE (reference sequence). Germline trimming cut 3 bases from V and 5 bases from J; bases unmatched to any gene: 8. CDR3 sequence (DNA): TGTGCCAGCAGCTCGGGACAGAGTAAAAATAATTCACCCCTCCACTTT. Translation: CASSSGQSKNNSPLHF.

The chain links TRBV19 to TRBJ1-1; D is undetermined. Germline CDR1 is LNHDA and CDR2 is SQIVND (reference sequence). This CDR3 spans 12 amino acids. The V end lost 7 bases, the J end lost 5 bases, and 11 bases lay between the germline ends. This CDR3 reads CASTYGLTEAFF. CDR3 bases: TGTGCCAGTACTTATGGACTTACTGAAGCTTTCTTT. Full variable domain (remainder filled in from reference TRBV19 and TRBJ1-1): DGGITQSPKYLFRKEGQNVTLSCEQNLNHDAMYWYRQDPGQGLRLIYYSQIVNDFQKGDIAEGYSVSREKKESFPLTVTSAQKNPTAFYLCASTYGLTEAFFGQGTRLTVV.

The rearrangement joins TRBV2 to TRBJ2-7, with a possible D match to TRBD1 (5 bases). Per the germline V gene, CDR1 is SNHLY and CDR2 is FYNNEI. V gave up 6 bases and J gave up 6 bases, with 12 bases separating them. This CDR3 has 12 amino acids. The CDR3 region is CASRRQKAEQYF. CDR3 in DNA: TGTGCCAGCAGACGACAGAAAGCCGAGCAGTACTTC.

This rearrangement joins TRBV29-1 to TRBJ2-2; no reliable D call. V shed 3 bases and J shed 1 base, with 6 bases lying between them. The germline V gene has CDR1 SQVTM and CDR2 ANQGSEA. CDR3 size: 13 residues. CDR3: CSVERRNTGELFF. In DNA, the CDR3 is TGCAGCGTTGAGAGGCGGAACACCGGGGAGCTGTTTTTT.

The CDR3 protein is CASSNHRGQEKLFF. DNA for the CDR3: TGTGCCAGCAGTAACCACAGGGGCCAGGAAAAACTGTTTTTT. The chain employs TRBV7-6 and TRBJ1-4, with 7 bases fitting TRBD1. CDR1 and CDR2 (germline): SGHVS, FNYEAQ. V lost 6 bases to trimming and J lost 8 bases; unmatched junction nucleotides: 9. The CDR3 totals 14 residues.

By frequency in the sample, this clone is medium-sized. The chain couples TRBV28 to TRBJ1-4, with 10 bases identical to TRBD1. Germline V lookup: CDR1 MDHEN, CDR2 SYDVKM. This CDR3 region has 15 residues. The V gene end was trimmed by 2 bases and the J gene end by 7 bases; junction bases not matched to a gene: 4. The chain's CDR3 is CASSLRDRGSEKLFF. Here the CDR3 DNA reads TGTGCCAGCAGTTTAAGGGACAGGGGTTCTGAAAAACTGTTTTTT. Looking up the rest from reference TRBV28 and TRBJ1-4 gives the full variable domain: DVKVTQSSRYLVKRTGEKVFLECVQDMDHENMFWYRQDPGLGLRLIYFSYDVKMKEKGDIPEGYSVSREKKERFSLILESASTNQTSMYLCASSLRDRGSEKLFFGSGTQLSVL.